Listed below are T cell receptor beta chains from one sample, sequenced in a study of blood T cell repertoires in COVID-19. Profiling relied on immunoSEQ multiplex PCR, and the TCRdb table lists in-frame clones only, not all of them. The table has 110,000 to 150,000 clones, roughly 88% seen once. Sequencing was carried out using PBMCs or T cells enriched from blood (not recorded which). The receptor source for this set is a man aged 50 to 60 who had recovered from COVID-19. Both conserved end residues are part of each CDR3. D genes are given only for firm matches. Only some rows state a clone size, as once, few, many or a class for expanded clones.

d_call: NA; clone_size: NA; j_call: TRBJ1-6; v_call: TRBV7-9; cdr3_nt: TGTGCCAGCGGACAGACTGATTCACCCCTCCACTTT; cdr3_aa: CASGQTDSPLHF
d_call: TRBD1; clone_size: once; j_call: TRBJ1-2; v_call: TRBV5-1; cdr3_nt: TGCGCCAGCAGCTTGTCTGCCGGGACAGTCTATGGCTACACCTTC; cdr3_aa: CASSLSAGTVYGYTF
d_call: NA; clone_size: NA; j_call: TRBJ1-4; v_call: TRBV7-9; cdr3_nt: TGTGCCAGCGGGGGGGCCGGAGAAAAACTGTTTTTT; cdr3_aa: CASGGAGEKLFF
d_call: TRBD2; clone_size: NA; j_call: TRBJ2-2; v_call: TRBV5-4; cdr3_nt: TGTGCCAGCAGCTTGGGCGCTAGCGGGAACACCGGGGAGCTGTTTTTT; cdr3_aa: CASSLGASGNTGELFF
d_call: TRBD2; clone_size: NA; j_call: TRBJ2-1; v_call: TRBV3-1/TRBV3-2; cdr3_nt: TGTGCCAGCAAAATCGGGACTAGCGGGGGTAATGAGCAGTTCTTC; cdr3_aa: CASKIGTSGGNEQFF
d_call: NA; clone_size: NA; j_call: TRBJ1-1; v_call: TRBV28; cdr3_nt: TGTGCCAGCAGAAACCTTGGGGCAGGGAACACTGAAGCTTTCTTT; cdr3_aa: CASRNLGAGNTEAFF
d_call: TRBD2; clone_size: NA; j_call: TRBJ2-2; v_call: TRBV11-3; cdr3_nt: TGTGCCAGCAGCTTCTGGACTAGCGGGACAGACACCGGGGAGCTGTTTTTT; cdr3_aa: CASSFWTSGTDTGELFF
d_call: TRBD1; clone_size: NA; j_call: TRBJ2-5; v_call: TRBV7-9; cdr3_nt: TGTGCCAGCAGCTTAGTTAACCGGGACAGTGGTAACTTC; cdr3_aa: CASSLVNRDSGNF
d_call: NA; clone_size: NA; j_call: TRBJ2-3; v_call: TRBV6-4; cdr3_nt: TGTGCCAGCAGTGACAGGGGCGCCCCCAGAGATACGCAGTATTTT; cdr3_aa: CASSDRGAPRDTQYF
d_call: NA; clone_size: NA; j_call: TRBJ1-1; v_call: TRBV15; cdr3_nt: TGTGCCACCAGCAGAGAGGGCCGGTTGAACACTGAAGCTTTCTTT; cdr3_aa: CATSREGRLNTEAFF
d_call: TRBD1; clone_size: NA; j_call: TRBJ1-2; v_call: TRBV5-1; cdr3_nt: TGCGCCAGCAGCTCATCCGGGACAGGGAACTATGGCTACACCTTC; cdr3_aa: CASSSSGTGNYGYTF
d_call: NA; clone_size: NA; j_call: TRBJ2-1; v_call: TRBV18; cdr3_nt: TGTGCCAGCTCACCAATCGTAGCGACGGGCGTCCATGAGCAGTTCTTC; cdr3_aa: CASSPIVATGVHEQFF
d_call: TRBD1; clone_size: NA; j_call: TRBJ2-5; v_call: TRBV5-4; cdr3_nt: TGTGCCAGCAGCCGGGTTGCAGGGGGCGCAAGTCAAGAGACCCAGTACTTC; cdr3_aa: CASSRVAGGASQETQYF
d_call: NA; clone_size: NA; j_call: TRBJ2-6; v_call: TRBV25-1; cdr3_nt: TGTGCCAGCAGAGGACTTAGGTACGGGGCCAACGTCCTGACTTTC; cdr3_aa: CASRGLRYGANVLTF
d_call: NA; clone_size: NA; j_call: TRBJ1-1; v_call: TRBV3-1/TRBV3-2; cdr3_nt: TGTGCCAGCAGCCAAGTTGGCTTTGAAGCTTTCTTT; cdr3_aa: CASSQVGFEAFF
d_call: NA; clone_size: NA; j_call: TRBJ2-2; v_call: TRBV4-3; cdr3_nt: TGCGCCAGCAGCCACGTGGGAGTCGACACCGGGGAGCTGTTTTTT; cdr3_aa: CASSHVGVDTGELFF
d_call: NA; clone_size: NA; j_call: TRBJ1-5; v_call: TRBV18; cdr3_nt: TGTGCCAGCTCACCACTTCGGGATCAGCCCCAGCATTTT; cdr3_aa: CASSPLRDQPQHF
d_call: TRBD1; clone_size: NA; j_call: TRBJ1-1; v_call: TRBV3-1/TRBV3-2; cdr3_nt: TGTGCCAGCAGCCAAGACAGGGGGAGGGCTTTCTTT; cdr3_aa: CASSQDRGRAFF
d_call: NA; clone_size: NA; j_call: TRBJ1-5; v_call: TRBV28; cdr3_nt: TGTGCCAGCACAAGAGGGGGGGCCGTTCAGCCCCAGCATTTT; cdr3_aa: CASTRGGAVQPQHF
d_call: NA; clone_size: NA; j_call: TRBJ2-1; v_call: TRBV23-1; cdr3_nt: TGCGCCAGCAGTGAGACTAGTAGGGGATACAATGAGCAGTTCTTC; cdr3_aa: CASSETSRGYNEQFF
d_call: TRBD1; clone_size: once; j_call: TRBJ2-5; v_call: TRBV28; cdr3_nt: TGTGCCAGCAGTTTACCCCCCTTTGGACAGGGTCGATTGGAGACCCAGTACTTC; cdr3_aa: CASSLPPFGQGRLETQYF
d_call: TRBD2; clone_size: NA; j_call: TRBJ2-1; v_call: TRBV20-1; cdr3_nt: TGCAGTGCTAGTCCGACCCTAGCGGGACTCAATGAGCAGTTCTTC; cdr3_aa: CSASPTLAGLNEQFF
d_call: TRBD2; clone_size: once; j_call: TRBJ2-1; v_call: TRBV19; cdr3_nt: TGTGCCAGTAGTCTGGGACTAGCGGGGGTCTTGGTTGAGCAGTTCTTC; cdr3_aa: CASSLGLAGVLVEQFF